This T cell receptor (beta chain) was documented in a study of T cells in localized non-small cell lung cancer. Libraries were prepared by immunoSEQ multiplex PCR; TCRdb keeps only in-frame clonotypes and omits some of them. The table records 3,400 or so clones, 24% of them present only once. The V gene lost 0 bases and the J gene lost 3 bases, with 9 bases spanning the gap. CDR3 length: 14 residues. Germline CDR1 is SGHRS and CDR2 is YFSETQ. The sequencing here drew on lung tumor tissue, taken before any cancer treatment. The TCR was taken from a woman aged 40-70 years with stage I lung adenocarcinoma. The rearrangement joins TRBV5-1 to TRBJ1-1, with D possibly TRBD1 on 5 matching bases. The CDR3 protein is CASSLAGGYTEAFF. In nucleotides, the CDR3 is TGCGCCAGCAGCTTGGCGGGGGGGTACACTGAAGCTTTCTTT.